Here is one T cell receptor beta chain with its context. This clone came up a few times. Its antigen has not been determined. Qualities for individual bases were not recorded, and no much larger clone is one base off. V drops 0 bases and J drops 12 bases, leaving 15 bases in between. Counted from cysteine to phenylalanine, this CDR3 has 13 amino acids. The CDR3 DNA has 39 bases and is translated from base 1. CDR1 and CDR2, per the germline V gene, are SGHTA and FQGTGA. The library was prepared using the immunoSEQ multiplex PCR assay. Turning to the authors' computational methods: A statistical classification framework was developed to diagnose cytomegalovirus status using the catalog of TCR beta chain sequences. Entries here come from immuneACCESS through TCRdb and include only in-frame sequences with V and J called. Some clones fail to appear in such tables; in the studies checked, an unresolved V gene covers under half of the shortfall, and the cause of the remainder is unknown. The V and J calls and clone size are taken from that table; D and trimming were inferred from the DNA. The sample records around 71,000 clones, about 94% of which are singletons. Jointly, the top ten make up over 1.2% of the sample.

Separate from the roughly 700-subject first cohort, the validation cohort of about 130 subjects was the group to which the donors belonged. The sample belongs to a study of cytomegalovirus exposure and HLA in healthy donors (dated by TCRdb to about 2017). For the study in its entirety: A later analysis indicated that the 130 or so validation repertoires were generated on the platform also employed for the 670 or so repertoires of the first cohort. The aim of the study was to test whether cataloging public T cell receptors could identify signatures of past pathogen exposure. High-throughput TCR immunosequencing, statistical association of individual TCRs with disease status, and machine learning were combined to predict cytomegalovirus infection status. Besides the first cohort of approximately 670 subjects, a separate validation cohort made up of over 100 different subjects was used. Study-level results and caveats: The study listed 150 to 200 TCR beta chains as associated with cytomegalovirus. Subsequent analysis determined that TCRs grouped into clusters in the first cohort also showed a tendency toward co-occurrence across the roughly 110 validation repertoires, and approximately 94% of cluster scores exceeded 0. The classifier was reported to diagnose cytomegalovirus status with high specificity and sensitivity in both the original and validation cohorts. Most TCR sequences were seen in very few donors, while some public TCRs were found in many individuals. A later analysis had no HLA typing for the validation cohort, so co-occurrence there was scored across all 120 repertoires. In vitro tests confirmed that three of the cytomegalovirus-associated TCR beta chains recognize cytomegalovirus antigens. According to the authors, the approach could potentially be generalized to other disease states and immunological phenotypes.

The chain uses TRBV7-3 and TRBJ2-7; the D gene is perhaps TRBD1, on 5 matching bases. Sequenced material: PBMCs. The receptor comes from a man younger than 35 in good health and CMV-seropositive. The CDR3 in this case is CASSLTQGRLLYF. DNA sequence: TGTGCCAGCAGCTTAACGCAGGGTCGACTTCTGTACTTC.